Listed below are T cell receptor beta chains from one sample, sequenced in a study of cutaneous CD30+ T cell lymphoproliferative disorder and hepatitis E. Clones were read by immunoSEQ multiplex PCR, and TCRdb kept only the in-frame ones, dropping some. The sample includes 6,500 to 9,500 clones, just under 75% of them seen just once. Sequenced material: blood. The receptors stem from a human donor with a cutaneous T cell lymphoproliferative disorder associated with hepatitis E virus. The conserved cysteine and the conserved F or W are not part of the CDR3 here.

V | CDR3
TRBV18 | ASSPKQGDTEAF
TRBV25-1 | ASSAGQGAYEQY
TRBV19 | ASSIEVGGTGQPQH
TRBV10-2 | ASSAWETQY
TRBV6-1 | ASSEDLRGRRYEQY
TRBV7-2 | ASSLSAVASYEQY
TRBV7-9 | ASSPPFRLAGKSNEQF
TRBV5-1 | ASSLGGSSLDEQY
TRBV14 | ASSPGGQPQH
TRBV27 | ASRAGGSIEQF
TRBV13 | ASSLRLWGGSSYNEQF
TRBV7-3 | ASSLGRRSYEQY
TRBV7-8 | ASSSTIRTGSYEQY
TRBV29-1 | SVEDPQLAGPRETQY
TRBV6-5 | ASSPQQGSNQPQH